What follows describes a single T cell receptor beta chain. The clone's antigen remains unknown. The sample holds no much larger clone one base away, and base qualities are not on file. Library generation was performed with the immunoSEQ multiplex PCR assay. In TCRdb, the immuneACCESS table is reduced to in-frame sequences with V and J assigned. These tables do not hold every clone; where another copy was compared, an unresolved V gene accounts for under half, and the others remain unexplained. The sample table holds some 640,000 clones, of which around 87% were seen once. The top ten clones comprise just under 0.0095% of the sample. V loses 3 bases at its end and J loses 7 bases; junction bases beyond the gene matches: 10. There are 14 amino acids in the CDR3, from cysteine to phenylalanine inclusive. Solely the CDR3 DNA is kept, with 42 bases framed from the first base. CDR1 and CDR2 (GTSNPN, SVGIG) derive from the germline V gene (reference sequence).

This sample is drawn from a study of shared T cell receptors in the human thymus (dated by TCRdb to about 2021). A note on the overall study: The study examined how the human thymus generates shared, self-reactive T-cell receptor alpha chains.

The sample was also reused in another study, on human thymus T cells. From that second study: The donors were immunologically healthy infants in Finland who had open corrective cardiac surgery for congenital heart defects. Thymus tissue was obtained as surgical resects removed during corrective cardiac surgery. Usage of V and J gene segments appeared to be biased in both the thymic and the peripheral blood repertoires. According to the related research, thymic TCR repertoires were highly overlapping among unrelated individuals. The study used 7 or 8 infant thymus samples plus four related peripheral blood samples to characterize TCR alpha and beta repertoires. The cohort included about 6 male and a couple of female infants, with donor ages spanning 7 to 244 days. After being mechanically released from the tissue, thymocytes were kept at -70 degrees C in pellets of about 9-34 million cells. Genomic DNA was extracted from frozen cell pellets with a QIAsymphony instrument. Using the immunoSEQ multiplex PCR assay, the TCRB and TCRAD loci were amplified from a standardized quantity of quality-controlled genomic DNA. The V(D)J region was spanned by amplicons of a length sufficient to cover the CDR3 and to identify V and J genes. The commercial immunoSEQ service was used to sequence amplicons on an Illumina platform. Corrections for primer bias and sequencing errors followed previously described methods, while TCRAD and TCRB definitions were based on the IMGT database. immunoSEQ Analyzer 3.0 and VDJTools were used for repertoire analysis, which covered basic statistics, V/J segment usage, diversity estimates, rarefaction and pairwise overlap. To estimate diversity, the Chao1, ChaoE, Efron-Thisted, Shannon and inverse Simpson indices were applied, and diversity was also estimated on datasets down-sampled to the smallest sample. Repertoire overlap was determined by strict matching of CDR3 nucleotide sequence, V gene and J gene, and Jaccard-based multidimensional scaling clustering was applied. On average, thymus samples yielded 650,000 to 1,000,000 unique TCRB clonotypes, whereas blood samples yielded about 80,000.

The chain employs TRBV30 and TRBJ1-2, with 8 junctional bases fitting TRBD1. The sequenced material came from thymocytes. This receptor was taken from a boy under two years old with a congenital heart defect. Donor details come from another sample of the same person, matched by shared clones. The CDR3 region: CAWRVQGELVGYTF. In nucleotides, the sequence is TGTGCCTGGAGAGTACAGGGGGAGTTAGTTGGCTACACCTTC.